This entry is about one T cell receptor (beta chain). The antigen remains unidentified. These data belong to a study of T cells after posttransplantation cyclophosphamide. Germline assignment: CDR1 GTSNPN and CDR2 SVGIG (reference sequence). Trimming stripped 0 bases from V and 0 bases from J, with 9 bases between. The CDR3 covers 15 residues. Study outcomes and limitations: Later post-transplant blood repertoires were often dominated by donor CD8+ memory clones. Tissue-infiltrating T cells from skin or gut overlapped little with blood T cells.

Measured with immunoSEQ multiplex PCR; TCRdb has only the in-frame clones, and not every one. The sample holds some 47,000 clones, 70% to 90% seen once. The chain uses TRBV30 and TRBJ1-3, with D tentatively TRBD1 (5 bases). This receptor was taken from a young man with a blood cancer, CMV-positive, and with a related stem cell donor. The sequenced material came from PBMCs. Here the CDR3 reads CAWSVQRGSGNTIYF. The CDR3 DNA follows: TGTGCCTGGAGTGTACAAAGGGGCTCTGGAAACACCATATATTTT.